In this sample, the clone carrying this TCR beta chain turned up many times. The V gene's germline CDR1 is MNHEY and CDR2 SVGAGI. The trim removed 6 bases at V and 8 bases at J, leaving 9 bases unmatched. The CDR3 totals 15 residues. These data originate in a study of T cells of healthy individuals. Each CDR3 protein gets one entry after TCRdb re-called the 5' RACE reads with MiXCR. The table lists around 83,000 distinct CDR3 sequences, 4% to 5.5% of them singletons, with roughly 7.5% in the top ten. This receptor was taken from a female donor in good health. The chain has TRBV6-5 and TRBJ1-4; the match to TRBD1 covers 10 bases. The CDR3 DNA reads TGTGCCAGCAGCACCGGGACAGGGGTAGGGGAAAAACTGTTTTTT. Translation: CASSTGTGVGEKLFF.